The source of this T cell receptor beta chain is a study of cytomegalovirus exposure and HLA in healthy donors. Whole-study findings and limits: Over 150 TCR beta chains were listed as cytomegalovirus-associated. For most TCR sequences rarity was the rule, although some public TCRs occurred in many donors.

This clone turned up a few times. The antigen remains undetermined. This CDR3 spans 12 amino acids. Germline CDR1 reads MNHEY; CDR2 reads SVGAGI. V shed 2 bases and J shed 8 bases, with 9 bases lying between them. TCRdb keeps only in-frame clones here, not all; method: immunoSEQ multiplex PCR. This table has tens of thousands of clones, about 89% appearing once. The receptor was derived from a woman aged 18 to 35 in good health and CMV-seronegative. Sequencing used PBMCs. This chain uses TRBV6-5 with TRBJ1-2, with D maybe TRBD1 (5 bases). The CDR3, as DNA: TGTGCCAGCAGTTACAGGGGTTCGGGCTACACCTTC. Its translation is CASSYRGSGYTF.